The entry below gives a single T cell receptor (beta chain) sequence along with its context. This entry belongs to a study of pediatric ulcerative colitis. Assay used: immunoSEQ multiplex PCR; TCRdb lists only in-frame clones, some missing. The data show tens of thousands of clones, over 70% seen once. The length of the CDR3 is 16 residues. Trimming took off 0 bases at V and 0 bases at J, with 8 bases between the two ends. Germline V gene lookup returns CDR1 LGHNA and CDR2 YSLEER. This clonotype was sampled from a boy between 10 and 17 years old who was a control in a study of pediatric ulcerative colitis. Sample: blood. This chain links TRBV4-3 with TRBJ2-2; TRBD1 is a possible D gene (5 bases). DNA for the CDR3: TGCGCCAGCAGCCAAGAATCAGGGTCGAACACCGGGGAGCTGTTTTTT. As protein: CASSQESGSNTGELFF.